The next 14 T cell receptor beta chains were all read from a single sample in a study of control samples from healthy donors and cancer patients. Repertoires were generated with immunoSEQ multiplex PCR, while TCRdb's copy carries only in-frame clones and drops some. The sample comprises about 120,000 clones, roughly 92% of which are singletons, and 0.5% to 0.7% rests with the top ten. Sequencing was carried out using PBMCs. The receptor source for this set is an older man with head and neck cancer.

V gene TRBV29-1 combines with J gene TRBJ2-3; the match to TRBD2 covers 10 bases. CDR3 size: 13 residues. With 3 bases clipped from V and 6 bases from J, the junction kept 3 bases outside the gene matches. Germline V gives CDR1 SQVTM, CDR2 ANQGSEA. The CDR3 sequence: CSVDLTSGDTQYF. The CDR3 nucleotides are TGCAGCGTTGATCTGACTAGCGGGGATACGCAGTATTTT.

The chain couples TRBV6-6 to TRBJ2-5, with TRBD2 matching 7 bases. Trimming took 2 bases from V and 5 from J; bases not matched to a gene: 8. The CDR3 extends over 15 amino acids. Germline V gene data show CDR1 as MNHNY and CDR2 as SVGAGI (reference sequence). CDR3 nucleotide sequence: TGTGCCAGCAGTTACCCGACCCAGGGAGGGGAGACCCAGTACTTC. Translation gives CASSYPTQGGETQYF.

The chain recombines TRBV13 with TRBJ1-1; unclear D gene. The germline gives CDR1 PRHDT, CDR2 FYEKMQ (reference sequence). V dropped 0 bases and J dropped 0 bases, with 8 bases sitting between them. The CDR3 length is 15 residues. The CDR3 nucleotides read TGTGCCAGCAGCTTAGGCGACACTCTGAACACTGAAGCTTTCTTT. This codes for CASSLGDTLNTEAFF.

The chain is built from TRBV9 and TRBJ1-1, with D possibly being TRBD1 (6 bases). This CDR3 spans 14 amino acids. Germline V gene data show CDR1 as SGDLS and CDR2 as YYNGEE. Trimming removed 4 bases from V and 1 base from J, with 11 bases in between. The CDR3 sequence: CASSPRTANTEAFF. The CDR3 nucleotides read TGTGCCAGCAGCCCCCGGACAGCGAACACTGAAGCTTTCTTT.

This sequence joins TRBV11-2 and TRBJ2-7; 12 bases align to TRBD2. V lost 0 bases, J lost 2 bases, and 8 bases stayed unmatched. From germline, CDR1 is SGHAT and CDR2 FQNNGV. The CDR3 covers 18 residues. The CDR3 DNA reads as TGTGCCAGCAGCTTAGAGGCCGGACTAGCGGGACCGGCCTACGAGCAGTACTTC. Amino acids: CASSLEAGLAGPAYEQYF.

The V gene is TRBV9, the J gene TRBJ2-2, with TRBD2 matching 7 bases. In germline, CDR1 is SGDLS, CDR2 YYNGEE. The ends lost 3 bases at V and 3 bases at J; junction bases unmatched: 8. This CDR3 region has 16 residues. CDR3 sequence reads: CASSAPGTTDTGELFF. CDR3 nucleotide sequence: TGTGCCAGCAGCGCCCCCGGGACTACAGACACCGGGGAGCTGTTTTTT. Drawing the rest from reference TRBV9 and TRBJ2-2, the complete variable domain is DSGVTQTPKHLITATGQRVTLRCSPRSGDLSVYWYQQSLDQGLQFLIQYYNGEERAKGNILERFSAQQFPDLHSELNLSSLELGDSALYFCASSAPGTTDTGELFFGEGSRLTVL.

The rearrangement uses TRBV7-2 and TRBJ1-5, with 7 bases aligning to TRBD1. J lost 5 bases, V lost 5 bases, and 9 bases had no gene match. CDR1 and CDR2 from the germline V gene are SGHTA and FQGNSA. The CDR3 contains 15 residues. CDR3 amino acids: CASSKTGHPYQPQHF. In DNA, the CDR3 is TGTGCCAGCAGCAAGACAGGGCACCCCTATCAGCCCCAGCATTTT.

V gene TRBV10-3 combines with J gene TRBJ1-4; D call uncertain. This CDR3 has 12 residues. CDR1 ENHRY and CDR2 SYGVKD come from the germline V gene. Trimming pared 8 bases from V and 5 bases from J, leaving 9 bases between. The DNA of the CDR3 is TGTGCCATCGGTCAGCTCAATGAAAAACTGTTTTTT. Translated, it gives CAIGQLNEKLFF.

The count of this clone is one. The V and J genes are TRBV6-5 and TRBJ2-7; maybe TRBD2 (5 bases). This CDR3 is 13 amino acids long. V was clipped by 7 bases and J by 5 bases, with 15 bases between them. Germline V CDR1 and CDR2: MNHEY, SVGAGI. The CDR3 DNA sequence: TGTGCCAGCACCGGAGAGGGCCCCCACGAGCAGTACTTC. Amino acids: CASTGEGPHEQYF.

This clone was observed a few times. The rearrangement joins TRBV29-1 to TRBJ1-2; 10 bases map to TRBD1. Germline CDR1 SQVTM, CDR2 ANQGSEA. The CDR3 has 11 amino acids. Unmatched junction bases numbered 4, after V lost 8 bases and J lost 7 bases. The CDR3 is CSTTGGSGYTF. The CDR3 DNA reads TGCAGCACGACAGGGGGCTCTGGCTACACCTTC. Full variable domain (missing parts from reference TRBV29-1 and TRBJ1-2): SAVISQKPSRDICQRGTSLTIQCQVDSQVTMMFWYRQQPGQSLTLIATANQGSEATYESGFVIDKFPISRPNLTFSTLTVSNMSPEDSSIYLCSTTGGSGYTFGSGTRLTVV.

The chain recombines TRBV29-1 with TRBJ1-2, with 9 bases identical to TRBD1. V lost 6 bases to trimming and J lost 7 bases; unmatched junction nucleotides: 15. The CDR3 is 15 amino acids. Germline lookup yields CDR1 SQVTM and CDR2 ANQGSEA. The DNA for the CDR3 is TGCAGCGTCGGTTTTCGTCTCCGGGACAGGGCTGGCTACACCTTC. Translation: CSVGFRLRDRAGYTF.

The rearrangement links TRBV10-3 to TRBJ2-7; D uncertain. CDR1 and CDR2 (germline): ENHRY, SYGVKD. CDR3 length: 13 amino acids. V dropped 3 bases and J dropped 3 bases, with 9 bases sitting between them. CDR3 coding DNA: TGTGCCATCAGTGATCGTATCTACTACGAGCAGTACTTC. Protein sequence: CAISDRIYYEQYF.

This sequence joins TRBV19 and TRBJ1-2; TRBD1 matches 7 bases. Germline CDR1 is LNHDA and CDR2 is SQIVND (reference sequence). The CDR3 is 15 amino acids. The V and J ends lost 5 bases and 0 bases, in that order; junction bases with no gene match: 6. The CDR3 region is CASSAGTDTNYGYTF. The CDR3 nucleotides read TGTGCCAGTAGTGCCGGGACAGATACTAACTATGGCTACACCTTC.

This chain links TRBV24-1 with TRBJ1-2; D is unclear. The CDR3 totals 10 residues. V dropped 8 bases and J dropped 8 bases, with 8 bases sitting between them. CDR1 is KGHDR, CDR2 SFDVKD, per germline. The CDR3 is CATTQDGYTF. The CDR3 DNA is TGTGCCACCACTCAGGACGGCTACACCTTC.